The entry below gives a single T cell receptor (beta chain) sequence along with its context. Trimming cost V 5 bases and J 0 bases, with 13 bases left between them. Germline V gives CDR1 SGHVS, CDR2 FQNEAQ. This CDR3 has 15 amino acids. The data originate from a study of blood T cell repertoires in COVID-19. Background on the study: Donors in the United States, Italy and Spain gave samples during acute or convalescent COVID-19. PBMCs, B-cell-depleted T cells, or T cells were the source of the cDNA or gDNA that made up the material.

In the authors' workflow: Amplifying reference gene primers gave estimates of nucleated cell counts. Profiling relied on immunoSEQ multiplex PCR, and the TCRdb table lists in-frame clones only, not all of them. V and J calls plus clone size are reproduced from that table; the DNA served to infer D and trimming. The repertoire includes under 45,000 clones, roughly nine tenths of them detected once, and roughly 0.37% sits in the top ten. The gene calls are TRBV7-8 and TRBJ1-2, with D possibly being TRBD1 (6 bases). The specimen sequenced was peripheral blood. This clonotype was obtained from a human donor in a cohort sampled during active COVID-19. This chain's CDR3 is CASSLDSPTNYGYTF. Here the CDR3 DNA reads TGTGCCAGCAGCCTGGACAGCCCGACTAACTATGGCTACACCTTC.